This paragraph covers one T cell receptor beta chain sequence. The data stem from a study of blood T cell repertoires in COVID-19. Study information: COVID-19 samples, acute and convalescent, were from the United States, Italy and Spain.

CDR1 is MNHEY and CDR2 is SVGEGT in the germline V gene. The CDR3 spans 13 residues. Trimming pared 1 base from V and 3 bases from J, leaving 6 bases between. In the original processing: Amplification of reference gene primers provided the estimated nucleated cell counts. TCRdb's copy holds only in-frame clones and misses some; the assay was immunoSEQ multiplex PCR. V and J calls and clone size are those listed in that table; D and trimming were worked out from the DNA. The sample records a few hundred thousand clones, roughly 80% being singletons. The clonotype originates from a woman aged 80 or over with acute or convalescent COVID-19. The sequenced sample consisted of peripheral blood. The genes are TRBV6-2 or TRBV6-3 and TRBJ1-1; D perhaps matches TRBD1 (5 bases). CDR3 protein: CASSYFRDTEAFF. The CDR3 DNA reads as TGTGCCAGCAGTTACTTCAGGGACACTGAAGCTTTCTTT.